This T cell receptor (beta chain) was profiled in a study of early T cells in non-severe SARS-CoV-2 infection. Study in general: Sequencing of bulk RNA from unsorted whole blood was done, without chain pairing.

This CDR3 region has 15 residues. V dropped 6 bases and J dropped 13; count of bases not matched to a gene: 16. CDR1 and CDR2 (germline): DFQATT, SNEGSKA (reference sequence). Unique molecular identifiers (one per individual cDNA molecule) were attached. MiXCR, applied by TCRdb to the 5' RACE reads, yields one record per CDR3 protein. The sample shows more than 85,000 distinct CDR3 sequences, over 9.5% of them seen only once. This clonotype was seen at least ten times. Its matching antigen is unknown. Study conclusions and caveats: Missing private and CD4 specificities, VDJdb matching favored anti-spike CD8 responses.

The starting material was whole blood, obtained at baseline. The sequence was collected from an adult who was a healthcare worker with PCR-confirmed SARS-CoV-2 infection or an uninfected control (not recorded which). The J gene is TRBJ2-1, the V gene TRBV20-1, with 12 bases matching TRBD2. The CDR3: CSAVRPSGRALEQFF. CDR3 in DNA: TGCAGTGCCGTACGTCCTAGCGGGAGGGCCCTCGAACAGTTCTTC.